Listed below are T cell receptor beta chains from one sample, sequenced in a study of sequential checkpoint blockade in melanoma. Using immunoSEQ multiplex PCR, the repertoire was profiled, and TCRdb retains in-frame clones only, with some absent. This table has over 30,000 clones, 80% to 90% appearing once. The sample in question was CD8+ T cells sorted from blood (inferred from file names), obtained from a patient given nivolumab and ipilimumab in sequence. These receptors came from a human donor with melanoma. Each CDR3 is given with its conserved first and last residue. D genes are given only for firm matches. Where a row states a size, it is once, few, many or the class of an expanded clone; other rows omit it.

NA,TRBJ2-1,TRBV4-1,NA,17,CASSQVSGAITYNEQFF,TGCGCCAGCAGCCAAGTTTCAGGGGCGATCACCTACAATGAGCAGTTCTTC
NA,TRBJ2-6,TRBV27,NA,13,CASSLSGANVLTF,TGTGCCAGCAGCCTCTCTGGGGCCAACGTCCTGACTTTC
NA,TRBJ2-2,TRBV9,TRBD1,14,CASGSGGNTGELFF,TGTGCCAGCGGCTCAGGGGGGAACACCGGGGAGCTGTTTTTT
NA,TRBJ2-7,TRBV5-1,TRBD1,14,CASSHMGQGYEQYF,TGCGCCAGCAGCCATATGGGACAGGGCTACGAGCAGTACTTC
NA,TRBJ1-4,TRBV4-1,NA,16,CASSQVQGATNEKLFF,TGCGCCAGCAGCCAAGTGCAGGGCGCAACTAATGAAAAACTGTTTTTT
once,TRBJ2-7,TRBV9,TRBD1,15,CASSPGQGSSYEQYF,TGTGCCAGCAGCCCTGGACAGGGGAGCTCCTACGAGCAGTACTTC
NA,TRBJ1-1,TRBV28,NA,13,CASFEVLGTEAFF,TGTGCCAGCTTTGAGGTGCTAGGCACTGAAGCTTTCTTT
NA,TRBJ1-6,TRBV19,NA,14,CASSIGGVNSPLHF,TGTGCCAGTAGTATAGGAGGTGTGAATTCACCCCTCCACTTT
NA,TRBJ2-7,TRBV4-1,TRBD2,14,CASSPGLAGVAQYF,TGCGCCAGCAGCCCGGGACTAGCGGGAGTAGCGCAGTACTTC
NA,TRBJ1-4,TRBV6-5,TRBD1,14,CASSSQGEGEKLFF,TGTGCCAGCAGTTCCCAGGGGGAAGGTGAAAAACTGTTTTTT
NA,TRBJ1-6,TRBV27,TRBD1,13,CASSWDSNSPLHF,TGTGCCAGCAGTTGGGACAGCAATTCACCCCTCCACTTT
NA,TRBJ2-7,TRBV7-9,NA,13,CASSLTGSDEQHF,TGTGCCAGCAGCTTAACGGGTAGCGACGAGCAGCACTTC
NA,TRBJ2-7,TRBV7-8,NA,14,CASSFRGRPYEQYF,TGTGCCAGCAGCTTCAGGGGACGTCCCTACGAGCAGTACTTC
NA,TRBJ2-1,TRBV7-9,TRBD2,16,CASSFPLAGGINEQFF,TGTGCCAGCAGCTTTCCACTAGCGGGAGGGATCAATGAGCAGTTCTTC
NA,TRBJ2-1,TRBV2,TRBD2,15,CASSVSSGLYNEQFF,TGTGCCAGCAGTGTATCTAGCGGACTCTACAATGAGCAGTTCTTC
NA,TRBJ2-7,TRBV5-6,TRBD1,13,CASSSQGAREQYF,TGTGCCAGCAGCTCACAGGGGGCGCGGGAGCAGTACTTC
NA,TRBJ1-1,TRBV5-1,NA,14,CASSLVSVNTEAFF,TGCGCCAGCAGCTTGGTATCGGTGAACACTGAAGCTTTCTTT